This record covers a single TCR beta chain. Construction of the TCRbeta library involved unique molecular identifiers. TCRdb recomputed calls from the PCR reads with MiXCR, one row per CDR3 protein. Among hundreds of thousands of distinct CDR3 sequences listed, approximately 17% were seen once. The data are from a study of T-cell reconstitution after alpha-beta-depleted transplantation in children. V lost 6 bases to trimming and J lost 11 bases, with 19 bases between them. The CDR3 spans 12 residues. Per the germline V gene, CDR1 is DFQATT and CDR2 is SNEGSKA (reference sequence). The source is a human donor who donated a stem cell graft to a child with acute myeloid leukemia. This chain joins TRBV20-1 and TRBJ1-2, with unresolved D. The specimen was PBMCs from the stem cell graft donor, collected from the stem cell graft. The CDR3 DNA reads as TGCAGTGCCACTGACACGGTGCTGAGGTACACCTTC. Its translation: CSATDTVLRYTF.